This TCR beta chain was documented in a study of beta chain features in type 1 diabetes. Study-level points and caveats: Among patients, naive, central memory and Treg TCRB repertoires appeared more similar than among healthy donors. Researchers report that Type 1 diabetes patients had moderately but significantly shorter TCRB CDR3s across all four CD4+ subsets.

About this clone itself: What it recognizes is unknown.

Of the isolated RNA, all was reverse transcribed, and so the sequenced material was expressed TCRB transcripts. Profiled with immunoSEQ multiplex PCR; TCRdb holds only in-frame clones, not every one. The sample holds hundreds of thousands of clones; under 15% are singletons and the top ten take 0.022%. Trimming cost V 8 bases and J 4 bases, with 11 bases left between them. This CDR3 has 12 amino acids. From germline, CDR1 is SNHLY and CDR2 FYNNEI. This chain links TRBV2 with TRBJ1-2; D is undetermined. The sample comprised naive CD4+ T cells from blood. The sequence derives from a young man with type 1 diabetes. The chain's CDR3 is CASVEELYGYTF. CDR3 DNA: TGTGCCAGCGTGGAAGAACTCTATGGCTACACCTTC.